This is a list of T cell receptor beta chains from one sample in a study of T cell repertoires in cytomegalovirus infection. One entry per CDR3 protein results from TCRdb running MiXCR on the reads. The repertoire holds roughly 720,000 distinct CDR3 sequences, with 35% to 45% as singletons. Sequenced input: PBMCs. These receptor sequences come from a human donor in good health (CMV status not recorded). Some clones in this sample may be carry-over from other donors' samples. Each CDR3 is given with its conserved first and last residue. The order of the fields is CDR3 length, D gene, V gene, J gene, CDR3 protein. A D gene is named only where the DNA matches it firmly.

16,.,TRBV7-8,TRBJ2-2,CASSFAGGPNTGELFF
19,TRBD2,TRBV2,TRBJ2-1,CASRAGTSGPTASYNEQFF
14,.,TRBV28,TRBJ1-4,CASSIQGSNEKLFF
19,TRBD1,TRBV7-2,TRBJ2-4,CASSPQGDSGAWAKNIQYF
17,.,TRBV6-6,TRBJ1-4,CASSYSRGTATNEKLFF
15,.,TRBV28,TRBJ1-5,CASSLWDRPNQPQHF
16,.,TRBV5-4,TRBJ1-4,CSISLKTAQPPEKLFF
16,TRBD1,TRBV28,TRBJ2-5,CASRPPGQGVQETQYF
12,.,TRBV20-1,TRBJ1-5,CSVHTWDQPQHF
15,.,TRBV28,TRBJ1-6,CATRTASSYNSPLHF
15,.,TRBV6-1,TRBJ2-7,CASSEYHYSSYEQYF
14,.,TRBV4-1,TRBJ1-4,CASAGSVGDEKLFF
13,TRBD1,TRBV2,TRBJ2-7,CASQRDSAYEQYF